The clone carrying this TCR beta chain was recorded at least ten times. The CDR3 runs 12 residues. V dropped 5 bases and J dropped 1 base, with 5 bases sitting between them. Per the germline V gene, CDR1 is SGHTA and CDR2 is FQGNSA. Each CDR3 protein gets one entry after TCRdb re-called the reads with MiXCR. The table lists just under 300,000 distinct CDR3 sequences, approximately 8.9% of them singletons. This record belongs to a study of T cell repertoires in cytomegalovirus infection. The wider study: Public TCR beta signatures provided an indication of both CMV infection and a matching HLA type.

The receptor was derived from a human donor in good health (CMV status not recorded). Some clones in this sample may be carry-over from other donors' samples. The sample was PBMCs. This chain joins TRBV7-2 and TRBJ2-5; D remains ambiguous. The CDR3 is CASSALQETQYF. CDR3 in DNA: TGTGCCAGCAGCGCCCTCCAAGAGACCCAGTACTTC.